Following are 9 T cell receptor beta chains from one sample sequenced in a study of blood T cell repertoires in COVID-19. TCRdb's table, derived via immunoSEQ multiplex PCR, lists solely in-frame clones and lacks some. The table shows 60,000 or so clones, with 70% to 85% occurring only once. Sequenced input: peripheral blood. These receptors came from a man aged 60 to 69 with acute or convalescent COVID-19.

The chain recombines TRBV7-3 with TRBJ2-1; D is possibly TRBD1 (6 bases). V shed 5 bases and J shed 10 bases, with 15 bases lying between them. This CDR3 is 13 amino acids long. Germline CDR1 reads SGHTA; CDR2 reads FQGTGA. Here the CDR3 reads CASSPTGIGEQFF. CDR3 sequence (DNA): TGTGCCAGCAGCCCCACAGGGATTGGCGAGCAGTTCTTC.

The chain carries TRBV27 and TRBJ2-1; D is perhaps TRBD2 (7 bases). The ends were cut back, 7 bases at V and 6 bases at J, with 13 bases in the middle. The germline CDR1 and CDR2 sequences are MNHEY and SMNVEV (reference sequence). The CDR3 loop spans 13 amino acids. DNA for the CDR3: TGTGCCAGCACACGGGGGGCGGTCAATGAGCAGTTCTTC. Encoded protein: CASTRGAVNEQFF.

CDR3 in amino acids: CASSRRPQTTEAFF. For the CDR3, the DNA is TGTGCCAGCAGTCGCCGGCCACAGACCACTGAAGCTTTCTTT. The chain is built from TRBV2 and TRBJ1-1, with no clear D. Germline V gives CDR1 SNHLY, CDR2 FYNNEI. Trimming left V 5 bases short and J 4 bases short, with 14 bases between. The CDR3 runs 14 residues.

V is TRBV18 and J is TRBJ2-7, with 7 bases aligning to TRBD1. The CDR3 extends over 13 amino acids. The V gene end was trimmed by 6 bases and the J gene end by 3 bases; junction bases not matched to a gene: 5. The germline V gene encodes CDR1 KGHSH and CDR2 LQKENI. Here the CDR3 reads CASSPGTDYEQYF. For the CDR3, the DNA is TGTGCCAGCTCTCCCGGGACAGACTACGAGCAGTACTTC.

The chain employs TRBV5-6 and TRBJ1-1; TRBD1 matches 7 bases. CDR1 is SGHDT, CDR2 YYEEEE, per germline. V dropped 7 bases and J dropped 0; count of bases not matched to a gene: 6. The CDR3 is made up of 14 amino acids. The CDR3 DNA follows: TGTGCCAGCGGGGGACAGTTTATGAACACTGAAGCTTTCTTT. It is translated as CASGGQFMNTEAFF.

The chain links TRBV29-1 to TRBJ2-1; 9 nucleotides line up with TRBD1. The length of the CDR3 is 13 residues. J was trimmed by 7 bases and V by 6 bases; bases with no gene match: 7. Germline V gene lookup returns CDR1 SQVTM and CDR2 ANQGSEA. CDR3 in DNA: TGCAGCGTGGCCGGGACAGGGAAAAATGAGCAGTTCTTC. It is translated as CSVAGTGKNEQFF.

CDR3 region: CASSGTGENYGYTF. DNA for the CDR3: TGTGCCAGCTCAGGGACAGGAGAAAACTATGGCTACACCTTC. This chain joins TRBV18 and TRBJ1-2, with TRBD1 matching over 8 bases. V shed 5 bases and J 2 bases; nucleotides not matched to a gene: 4. Germline assignment: CDR1 KGHSH and CDR2 LQKENI. The CDR3 sequence is 14 residues long.

This rearrangement joins TRBV12-3 or TRBV12-4 to TRBJ1-1; D is ambiguous. V was shortened by 3 bases and J by 5 bases, with 7 bases between the two germline ends. The CDR3 consists of 12 residues. The CDR3 spells CASSLAGTEAFF. In DNA form, the CDR3 reads TGTGCCAGCAGTTTGGCTGGTACTGAAGCTTTCTTT.

The chain combines TRBV10-3 with TRBJ2-7; perhaps TRBD1 as D (7 bases). The ends were cut back, 0 bases at V and 7 bases at J, with 19 bases in the middle. CDR3 length: 16 amino acids. Germline CDR1 is ENHRY and CDR2 is SYGVKD. CDR3 bases: TGTGCCATCAGTGAGTCGACGAGAGGGGGCGCGGGGGAGCAGTACTTC. Its translation: CAISESTRGGAGEQYF.